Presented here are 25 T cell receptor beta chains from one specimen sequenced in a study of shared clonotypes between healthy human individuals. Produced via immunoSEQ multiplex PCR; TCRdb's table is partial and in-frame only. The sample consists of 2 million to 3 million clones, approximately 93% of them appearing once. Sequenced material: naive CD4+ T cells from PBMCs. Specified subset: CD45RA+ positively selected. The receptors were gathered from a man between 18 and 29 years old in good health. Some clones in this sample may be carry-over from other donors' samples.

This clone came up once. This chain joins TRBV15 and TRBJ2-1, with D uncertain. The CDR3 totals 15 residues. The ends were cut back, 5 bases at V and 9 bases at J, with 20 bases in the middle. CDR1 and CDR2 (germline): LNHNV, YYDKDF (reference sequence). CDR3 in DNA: TGTGCCACCAGCCCCACGCCCGCCTCGTCTGGTGAGCAGTTCTTC. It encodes CATSPTPASSGEQFF.

CDR3 bases: TGTGCCAGCGGCGACATTTACGAGCAGTACTTC. Its translation is CASGDIYEQYF. The chain couples TRBV9 to TRBJ2-7, with D unclear. The length of the CDR3 is 11 residues. With 7 bases removed from V and 4 bases from J, the gap between germline ends came to 9 bases. Germline CDR1 SGDLS, CDR2 YYNGEE.

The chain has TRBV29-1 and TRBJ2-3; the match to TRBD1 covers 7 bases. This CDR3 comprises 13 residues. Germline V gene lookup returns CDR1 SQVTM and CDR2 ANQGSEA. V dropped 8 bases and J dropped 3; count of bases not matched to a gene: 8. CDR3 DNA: TGCAGCCTACAGGGGATAGTTACAGATACGCAGTATTTT. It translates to CSLQGIVTDTQYF.

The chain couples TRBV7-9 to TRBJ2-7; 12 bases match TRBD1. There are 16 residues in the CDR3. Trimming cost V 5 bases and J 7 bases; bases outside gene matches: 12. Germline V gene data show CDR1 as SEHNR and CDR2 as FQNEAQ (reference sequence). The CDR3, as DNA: TGTGCCAGCAGCCAACGACCGGGACAGGGGGCGTGGGAGCAGTACTTC. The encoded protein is CASSQRPGQGAWEQYF.

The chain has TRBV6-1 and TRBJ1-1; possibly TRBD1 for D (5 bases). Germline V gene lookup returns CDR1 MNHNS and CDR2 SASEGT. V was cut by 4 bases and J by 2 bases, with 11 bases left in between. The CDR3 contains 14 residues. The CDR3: CASSGGLYNTEAFF. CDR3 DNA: TGTGCCAGCAGTGGGGGACTCTACAACACTGAAGCTTTCTTT.

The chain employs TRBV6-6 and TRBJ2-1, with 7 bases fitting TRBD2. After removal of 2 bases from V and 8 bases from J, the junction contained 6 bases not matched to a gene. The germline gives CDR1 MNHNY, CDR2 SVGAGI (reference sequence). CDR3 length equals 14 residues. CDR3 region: CASSYGAGVYEQFF. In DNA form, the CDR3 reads TGTGCCAGCAGTTACGGCGCGGGAGTATATGAGCAGTTCTTC.

CDR3 sequence (DNA): TGTGCCAGTAGTATCGGACTAGCGGGATATGGTACGCAGTATTTT. Translated: CASSIGLAGYGTQYF. The chain recombines TRBV19 with TRBJ2-3; 12 bases map to TRBD2. The V and J ends lost 3 bases and 8 bases, in that order; junction bases with no gene match: 6. The CDR3 has 15 amino acids. Germline lookup yields CDR1 LNHDA and CDR2 SQIVND (reference sequence).

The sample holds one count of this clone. In DNA form, the CDR3 reads TGTGCCAGCAGTTTACGAAGGATCGGGGAGCTGTTTTTT. It yields the protein CASSLRRIGELFF. The chain employs TRBV28 and TRBJ2-2, with no clear D. Germline lookup yields CDR1 MDHEN and CDR2 SYDVKM. Trimming cost V 2 bases and J 7 bases, with 8 bases left between them. The CDR3 loop spans 13 amino acids.

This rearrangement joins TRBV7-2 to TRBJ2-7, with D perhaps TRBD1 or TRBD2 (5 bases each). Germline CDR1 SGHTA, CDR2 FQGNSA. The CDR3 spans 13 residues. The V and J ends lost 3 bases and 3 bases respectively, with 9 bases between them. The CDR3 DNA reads TGTGCCAGCAGCTTTATGGGGGTCTACGAGCAGTACTTC. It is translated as CASSFMGVYEQYF.

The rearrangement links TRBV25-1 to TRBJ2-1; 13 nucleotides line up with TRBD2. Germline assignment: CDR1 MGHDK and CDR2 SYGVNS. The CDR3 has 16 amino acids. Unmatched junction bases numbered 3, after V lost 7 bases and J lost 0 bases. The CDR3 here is CASTGLAGSSYNEQFF. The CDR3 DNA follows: TGTGCCAGCACGGGACTAGCGGGGAGCTCCTACAATGAGCAGTTCTTC.

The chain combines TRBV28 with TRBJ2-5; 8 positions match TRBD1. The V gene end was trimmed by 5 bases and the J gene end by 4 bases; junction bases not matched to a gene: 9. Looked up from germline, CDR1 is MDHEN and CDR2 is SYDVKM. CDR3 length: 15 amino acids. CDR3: CASSTQQGGTETQYF. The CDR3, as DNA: TGTGCCAGCAGTACTCAACAGGGGGGCACAGAGACCCAGTACTTC.

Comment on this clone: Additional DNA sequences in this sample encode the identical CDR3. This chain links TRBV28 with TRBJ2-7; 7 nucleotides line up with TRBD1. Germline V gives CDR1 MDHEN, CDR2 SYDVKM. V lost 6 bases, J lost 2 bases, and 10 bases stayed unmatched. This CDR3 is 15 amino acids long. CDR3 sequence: CASSETGTVTYEQYF. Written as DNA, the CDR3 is TGTGCCAGCAGCGAAACCGGGACAGTTACCTACGAGCAGTACTTC.

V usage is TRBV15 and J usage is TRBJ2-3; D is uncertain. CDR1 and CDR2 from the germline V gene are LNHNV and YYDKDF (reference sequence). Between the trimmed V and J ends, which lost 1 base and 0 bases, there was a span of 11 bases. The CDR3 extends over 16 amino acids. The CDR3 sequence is CATSRVLYPSTDTQYF. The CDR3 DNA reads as TGTGCCACCAGCAGAGTACTCTACCCTAGCACAGATACGCAGTATTTT.

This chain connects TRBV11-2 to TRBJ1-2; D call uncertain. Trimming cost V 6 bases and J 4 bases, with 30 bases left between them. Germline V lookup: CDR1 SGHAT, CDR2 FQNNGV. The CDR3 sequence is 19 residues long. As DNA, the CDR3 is TGTGCCAGCAGGCACATTAAAATCTCTCCGCGACGTCCGACCTATGGCTACACCTTC. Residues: CASRHIKISPRRPTYGYTF.

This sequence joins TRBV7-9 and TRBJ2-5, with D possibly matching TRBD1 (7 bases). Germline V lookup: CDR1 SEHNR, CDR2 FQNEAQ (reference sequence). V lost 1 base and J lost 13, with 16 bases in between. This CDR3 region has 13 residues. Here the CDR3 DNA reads TGTGCCAGCAGCTTAGGGTTGGAGGGGGCGCGGTACTTC. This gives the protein CASSLGLEGARYF.

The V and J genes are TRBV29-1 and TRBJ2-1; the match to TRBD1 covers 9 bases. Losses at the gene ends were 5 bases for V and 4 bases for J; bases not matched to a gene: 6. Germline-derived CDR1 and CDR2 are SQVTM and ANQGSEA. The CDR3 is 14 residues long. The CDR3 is CSVSHDRGYNEQFF. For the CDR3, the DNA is TGCAGCGTTAGCCACGACAGGGGGTACAATGAGCAGTTCTTC.

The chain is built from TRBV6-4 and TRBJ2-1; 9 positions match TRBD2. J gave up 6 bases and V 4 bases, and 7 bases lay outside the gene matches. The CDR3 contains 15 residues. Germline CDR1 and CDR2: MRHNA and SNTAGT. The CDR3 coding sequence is TGTGCCAGCAGTGTCGTAGCGGGAGTCGGCAATGAGCAGTTCTTC. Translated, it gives CASSVVAGVGNEQFF.

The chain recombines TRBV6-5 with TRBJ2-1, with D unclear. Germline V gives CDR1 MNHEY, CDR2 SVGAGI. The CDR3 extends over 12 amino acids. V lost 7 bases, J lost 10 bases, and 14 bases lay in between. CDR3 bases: TGTGCCAGCACCTCCTCGGGCTACGAGCAGTTCTTC. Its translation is CASTSSGYEQFF.

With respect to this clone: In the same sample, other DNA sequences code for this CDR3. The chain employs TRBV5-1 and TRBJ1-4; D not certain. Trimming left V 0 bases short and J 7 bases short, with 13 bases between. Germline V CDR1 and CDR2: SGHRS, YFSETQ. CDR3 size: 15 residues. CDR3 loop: CASSLAGGGGEKLFF. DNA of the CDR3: TGCGCCAGCAGCTTGGCGGGTGGAGGTGGTGAAAAACTGTTTTTT.

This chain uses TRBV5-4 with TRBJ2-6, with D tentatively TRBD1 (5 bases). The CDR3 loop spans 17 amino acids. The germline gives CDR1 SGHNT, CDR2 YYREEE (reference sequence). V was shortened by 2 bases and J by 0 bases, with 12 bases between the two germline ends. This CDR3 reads CASSFTTESSGANVLTF. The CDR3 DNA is TGTGCCAGCAGCTTCACGACAGAAAGCTCTGGGGCCAACGTCCTGACTTTC.

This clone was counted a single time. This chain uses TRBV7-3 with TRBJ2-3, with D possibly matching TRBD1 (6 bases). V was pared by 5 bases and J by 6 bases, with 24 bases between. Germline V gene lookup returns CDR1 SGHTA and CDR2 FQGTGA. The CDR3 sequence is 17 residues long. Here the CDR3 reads CASSNRPGQGSGDTQYF. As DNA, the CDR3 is TGTGCCAGCAGCAACCGACCGGGACAAGGATCGGGGGATACGCAGTATTTT.

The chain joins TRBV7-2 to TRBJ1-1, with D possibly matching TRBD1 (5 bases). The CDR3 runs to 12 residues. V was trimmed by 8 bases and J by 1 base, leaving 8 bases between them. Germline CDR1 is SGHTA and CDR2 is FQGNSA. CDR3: CASRGGNTEAFF. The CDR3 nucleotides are TGTGCCAGCCGGGGGGGGAACACTGAAGCTTTCTTT.

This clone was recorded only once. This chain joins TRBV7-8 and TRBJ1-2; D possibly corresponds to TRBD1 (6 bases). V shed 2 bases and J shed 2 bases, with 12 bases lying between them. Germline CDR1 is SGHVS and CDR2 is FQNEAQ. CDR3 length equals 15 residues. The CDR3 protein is CASSLNRDTNYGYTF. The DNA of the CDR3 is TGTGCCAGCAGCTTAAACCGGGACACCAACTATGGCTACACCTTC.

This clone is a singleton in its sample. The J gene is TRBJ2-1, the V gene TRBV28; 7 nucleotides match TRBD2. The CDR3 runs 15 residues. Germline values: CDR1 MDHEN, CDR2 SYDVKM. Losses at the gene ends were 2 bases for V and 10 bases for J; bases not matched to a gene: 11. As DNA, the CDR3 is TGTGCCAGCAGTTTACGGAGCGGGGCCCCAAGCGAGCAGTTCTTC. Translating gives CASSLRSGAPSEQFF. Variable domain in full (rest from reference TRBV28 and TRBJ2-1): DVKVTQSSRYLVKRTGEKVFLECVQDMDHENMFWYRQDPGLGLRLIYFSYDVKMKEKGDIPEGYSVSREKKERFSLILESASTNQTSMYLCASSLRSGAPSEQFFGPGTRLTVL.

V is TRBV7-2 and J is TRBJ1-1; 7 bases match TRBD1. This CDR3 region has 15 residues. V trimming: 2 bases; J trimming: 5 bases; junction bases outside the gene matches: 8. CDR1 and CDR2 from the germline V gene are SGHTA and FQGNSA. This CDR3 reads CASSLSRQGVTEAFF. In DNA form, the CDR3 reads TGTGCCAGCAGCTTATCGCGGCAGGGGGTAACTGAAGCTTTCTTT. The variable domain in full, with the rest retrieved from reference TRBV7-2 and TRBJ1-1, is GAGVSQSPSNKVTEKGKDVELRCDPISGHTALYWYRQSLGQGLEFLIYFQGNSAPDKSGLPSDRFSAERTGGSVSTLTIQRTQQEDSAVYLCASSLSRQGVTEAFFGQGTRLTVV.